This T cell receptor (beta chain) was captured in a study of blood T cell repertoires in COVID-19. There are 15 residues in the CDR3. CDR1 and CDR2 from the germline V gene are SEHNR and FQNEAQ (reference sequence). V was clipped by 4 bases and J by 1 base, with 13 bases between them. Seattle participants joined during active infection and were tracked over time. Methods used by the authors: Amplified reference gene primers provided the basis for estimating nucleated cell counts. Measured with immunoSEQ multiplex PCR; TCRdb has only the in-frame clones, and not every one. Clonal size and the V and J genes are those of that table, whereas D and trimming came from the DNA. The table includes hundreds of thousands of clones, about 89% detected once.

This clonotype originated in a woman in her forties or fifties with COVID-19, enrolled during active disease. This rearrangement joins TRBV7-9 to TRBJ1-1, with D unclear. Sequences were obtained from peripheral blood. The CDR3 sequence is CASSSGSQENTEAFF. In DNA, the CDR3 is TGTGCCAGCAGCTCCGGATCTCAGGAGAACACTGAAGCTTTCTTT.